The clone carrying this TCR beta chain came up a few times. Its antigen remains unidentified. The sequenced template was cDNA made from the entire isolated RNA. Only in-frame clones appear in the TCRdb table, and some are missing; sequencing was by immunoSEQ multiplex PCR. Counted here are a few hundred thousand clones, around 15% occurring once; the ten biggest clones make up about 6.6%. This specimen comes from a study of beta chain features in type 1 diabetes. Using CD45RO/CCR7/CD25/CD127/CD95/CD27, CD4+ naive, central memory, regulatory and stem cell-like memory cells were sorted. Notes on the study in general: It was among patients, rather than healthy donors, that naive, central memory and Treg TCRB repertoires appeared more similar.

The CDR3 is 16 residues long. CDR1 is MNHEY, CDR2 SVGAGI, per germline. Trimming cost V 4 bases and J 4 bases, with 19 bases left between them. The sequence derives from a man aged 25 to 45 in good health. V gene TRBV6-5 combines with J gene TRBJ1-2; tentative D call: TRBD1 (5 bases). Sequenced: central memory CD4+ T cells from blood. DNA for the CDR3: TGTGCCAGCAGTTCCCCCCGGGGGGGACGAGCCTATGGCTACACCTTC. Translating it yields CASSSPRGGRAYGYTF.